This T cell receptor (beta chain) originates from a study of T cells in Graves' hyperthyroidism and ophthalmopathy. Germline values: CDR1 SEHNR, CDR2 FQNEAQ (reference sequence). V was pared by 5 bases and J by 8 bases, with 5 bases of the junction left unmatched. CDR3 length: 12 amino acids. Using RNA transcripts as the source, TCR beta CDR3 regions were amplified. The TCR CDR3 was amplified in a first-round RT-PCR using the HTBI primer set. MiXCR, applied by TCRdb to the multiplex PCR reads, yields one record per CDR3 protein. Altogether roughly 710,000 distinct CDR3 sequences are present, roughly a third being singletons, with the ten largest covering roughly 30%.

This sequence joins TRBV7-9 and TRBJ2-5, with 7 bases matching TRBD1. Sequencing was carried out using blood. The receptor was derived from a woman aged 40-49 years with Graves' hyperthyroidism. The CDR3 DNA sequence: TGTGCCAGCAGCCCGGGGACAGAAACCCAGTACTTC. Protein: CASSPGTETQYF. The whole variable domain, remainder taken from reference TRBV7-9 and TRBJ2-5, is DTGVSQNPRHKITKRGQNVTFRCDPISEHNRLYWYRQTLGQGPEFLTYFQNEAQLEKSRLLSDRFSAERPKGSFSTLEIQRTEQGDSAMYLCASSPGTETQYFGPGTRLLVL.